The T cell receptor (beta chain) described here comes from a study of T cells in Graves' hyperthyroidism and ophthalmopathy. Amplified TCR beta CDR3 regions came from RNA transcripts. With the HTBI primer set, the TCR CDR3 went through a first round of RT-PCR. TCRdb called the multiplex PCR reads again in MiXCR, with one record for every CDR3 protein. The table records some 300,000 distinct CDR3 sequences, 16% of them present only once. V lost 6 bases and J 4 bases, leaving 15 bases between the germline ends. Per germline, CDR1 DFQATT and CDR2 SNEGSKA (reference sequence). The CDR3 totals 13 residues. This clonotype was counted ten times or more. Each 10 ml fresh peripheral blood draw supplied the PBMCs.

The clonotype was recovered from a man aged 30 to 39 with Graves' hyperthyroidism. Input material: blood. This chain joins TRBV20-1 and TRBJ2-5; TRBD1 is a possible D gene (5 bases). CDR3 DNA: TGCAGTGCCGTGGGCAGGGTGGCAGAGACCCAGTACTTC. It codes for CSAVGRVAETQYF.